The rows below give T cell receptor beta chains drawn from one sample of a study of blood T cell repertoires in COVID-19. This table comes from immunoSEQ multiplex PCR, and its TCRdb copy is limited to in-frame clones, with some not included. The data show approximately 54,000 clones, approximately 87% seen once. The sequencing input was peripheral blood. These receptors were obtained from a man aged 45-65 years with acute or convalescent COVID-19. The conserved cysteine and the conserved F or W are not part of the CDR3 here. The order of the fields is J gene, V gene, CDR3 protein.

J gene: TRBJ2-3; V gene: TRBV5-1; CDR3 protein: ASSTSGGAGLRQY
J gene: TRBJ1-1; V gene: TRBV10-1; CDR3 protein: ASSYDSRGEAF
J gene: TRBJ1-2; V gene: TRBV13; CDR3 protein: ASSLPGFDRDGYT
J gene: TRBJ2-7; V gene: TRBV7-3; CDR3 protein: ASSSREASEQY
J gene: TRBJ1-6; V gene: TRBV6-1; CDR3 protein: ASSERTGVVSPLH
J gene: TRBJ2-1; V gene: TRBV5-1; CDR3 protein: ASSGLAGVNEQF
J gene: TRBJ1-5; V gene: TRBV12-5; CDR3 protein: ASRVQGNQPQH
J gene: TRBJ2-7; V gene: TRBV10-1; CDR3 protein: ASSPGAGGYEQY
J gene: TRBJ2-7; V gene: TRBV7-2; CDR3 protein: ASSSGLKNYEQY
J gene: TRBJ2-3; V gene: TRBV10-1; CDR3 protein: ASSAQGVDTQY
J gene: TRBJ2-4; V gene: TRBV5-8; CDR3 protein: ASWMTSGRARDIQY
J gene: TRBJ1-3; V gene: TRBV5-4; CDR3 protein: ASSSMATGTGNTIY
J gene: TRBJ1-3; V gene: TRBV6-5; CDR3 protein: ASKIVSGNTIY
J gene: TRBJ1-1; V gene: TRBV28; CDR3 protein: ASTDLGEDTEAF
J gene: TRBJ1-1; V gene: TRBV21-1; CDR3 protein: ASSKKGAGQYTEAF
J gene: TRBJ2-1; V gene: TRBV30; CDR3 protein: AWSVLAGLQEQF
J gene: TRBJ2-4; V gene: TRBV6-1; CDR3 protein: ASSLAGGPGNIQY
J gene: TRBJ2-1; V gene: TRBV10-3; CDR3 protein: AISERLAGGNSYNEQF
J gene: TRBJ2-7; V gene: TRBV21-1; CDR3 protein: ASSLGRGSYEQY
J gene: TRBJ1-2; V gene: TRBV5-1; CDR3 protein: ASSLETGDRDGHT
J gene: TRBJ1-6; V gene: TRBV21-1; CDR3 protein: APEGISSPLH
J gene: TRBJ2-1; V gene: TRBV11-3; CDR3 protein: ASRFTGGNEQF
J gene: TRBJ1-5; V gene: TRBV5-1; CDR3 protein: ASSLSSNQPQH
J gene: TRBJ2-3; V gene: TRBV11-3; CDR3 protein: ASTGTGRDTQY
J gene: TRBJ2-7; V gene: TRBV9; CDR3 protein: ASSVGEGSSYEQY